Each of the 25 T cell receptor beta chains below was sequenced from the same sample in a study of T cells in Graves' hyperthyroidism and ophthalmopathy. Amplification yielded TCR beta CDR3 regions, with RNA transcripts as the source. When the TCR CDR3 underwent first-round RT-PCR, the HTBI primer set was used. TCRdb analysed the multiplex PCR reads with MiXCR anew, one entry per CDR3 protein. This table holds some 560,000 distinct CDR3 sequences, 11% to 15% found once. The sample was blood. These receptors were obtained from a woman in her thirties or forties with Graves' hyperthyroidism.

The rearrangement joins TRBV7-3 to TRBJ2-1; 9 nucleotides match TRBD2. Germline lookup yields CDR1 SGHTA and CDR2 FQGTGA. The CDR3 length is 16 residues. V was pared by 0 bases and J by 7 bases, with 7 bases of the junction left unmatched. The CDR3 sequence: CASSLTRAGGGNEQFF. The CDR3 DNA is TGTGCCAGCAGCTTAACTCGAGCGGGAGGAGGTAATGAGCAGTTCTTC.

J is TRBJ2-7 and V is TRBV10-2, with D possibly matching TRBD1 (6 bases). CDR3 length equals 11 residues. With 9 bases removed from V and 4 bases from J, the gap between germline ends came to 10 bases. Germline V CDR1 and CDR2: WSHSY, SAAADI. The CDR3 DNA is TGCGCCAGTCAGGGGTTGTACGAGCAGTACTTC. This gives the protein CASQGLYEQYF.

This clonotype was seen a few times. The chain is built from TRBV9 and TRBJ1-5; a weak D match, TRBD1 (5 bases). The V end was cut by 4 bases, the J end by 6 bases, with 17 bases between. Germline V lookup: CDR1 SGDLS, CDR2 YYNGEE. This CDR3 is built from 15 residues. Here the CDR3 reads CASSYGGGYGQPQHF. For the CDR3, the DNA is TGTGCCAGCAGCTACGGCGGGGGTTATGGTCAGCCCCAGCATTTT.

This clonotype was observed many times. The rearrangement links TRBV7-2 to TRBJ2-7, with no clear D. Looked up from germline, CDR1 is SGHTA and CDR2 is FQGNSA. V was clipped by 5 bases and J by 5 bases, with 10 bases between them. This CDR3 is built from 12 residues. CDR3 coding DNA: TGTGCCAGCAGCCCCAATGGGGACGAGCAGTACTTC. This translates into CASSPNGDEQYF.

This clonotype was counted a few times. One junction end does not reproduce the germline sequence, and a read error may be involved. The chain employs TRBV6-2 or TRBV6-3 and TRBJ2-7; 7 nucleotides align to TRBD2. CDR3 length: 13 amino acids. Germline CDR1 reads MNHEY; CDR2 reads SVGEGT. CDR3 protein: CAAAGVVRYEQHF. For the CDR3, the DNA is TGTGCCGCGGCGGGGGTAGTAAGGTACGAGCAGCACTTC.

This clonotype appeared many times. The chain links TRBV3-1 to TRBJ2-7; D is ambiguous. Germline lookup yields CDR1 LGHDT and CDR2 YNNKEL (reference sequence). CDR3 size: 12 residues. The V end was cut by 3 bases, the J end by 6 bases, with 9 bases between. CDR3 DNA sequence: TGTGCCAGCAGCCACAATGGATTCGAGCAGTACTTC. It encodes CASSHNGFEQYF.

This clonotype was counted many times. The gene calls are TRBV24-1 and TRBJ2-6; the D gene is possibly TRBD1 (5 bases). The V and J ends lost 4 bases and 2 bases respectively, with 8 bases between them. Germline loops: CDR1 KGHDR, CDR2 SFDVKD. There are 15 residues in the CDR3. CDR3 residues: CATSDFRAGANVLTF. The DNA for the CDR3 is TGTGCCACCAGTGACTTCAGGGCTGGGGCCAACGTCCTGACTTTC.

This clonotype was observed many times. J is TRBJ2-7 and V is TRBV12-3 or TRBV12-4, with TRBD2 matching 12 bases. There are 14 residues in the CDR3. Losses at the gene ends were 2 bases for V and 6 bases for J; bases not matched to a gene: 2. CDR3 sequence: CASSLLLAGGEQYF. The CDR3 nucleotides are TGTGCCAGCAGTTTATTACTAGCGGGGGGCGAGCAGTACTTC.

The sample holds many counts of this clonotype. The rearrangement joins TRBV30 to TRBJ2-5; D tentatively reads TRBD1 or TRBD2 (6 bases each). Germline V gene lookup returns CDR1 GTSNPN and CDR2 SVGIG (reference sequence). The length of the CDR3 is 12 residues. V was clipped by 8 bases and J by 4 bases, with 14 bases between them. The CDR3 region is CAVSGGGETQYF. DNA of the CDR3: TGTGCCGTGTCTGGAGGGGGAGAGACCCAGTACTTC. Supplemented by reference TRBV30 and TRBJ2-5, the full variable domain reads SQTIHQWPATLVQPVGSPLSLECTVEGTSNPNLYWYRQAAGRGLQLLFYSVGIGQISSEVPQNLSASRPQDRQFILSSKKLLLSDSGFYLCAVSGGGETQYFGPGTRLLVL.

In its sample, this clonotype was seen many times. CDR3 protein: CATSDRQGYEQYF. In DNA, the CDR3 is TGTGCCACCAGTGATCGACAGGGGTACGAGCAGTACTTC. The chain combines TRBV24-1 with TRBJ2-7; 8 bases align to TRBD1. J was trimmed by 4 bases and V by 3 bases; bases with no gene match: 1. The CDR3 has 13 amino acids. CDR1 is KGHDR and CDR2 is SFDVKD in the germline V gene.

This clonotype has a handful of counts. The J gene is TRBJ2-7, the V gene TRBV3-1; D uncertain. Between the trimmed V and J ends, which lost 4 bases and 1 base, there was a span of 11 bases. Germline CDR1 reads LGHDT; CDR2 reads YNNKEL (reference sequence). The CDR3 contains 14 residues. CDR3 DNA sequence: TGTGCCAGCAGCCTCCGGGCGCGTTCCTACGAGCAGTACTTC. This translates into CASSLRARSYEQYF.

This clonotype was seen ten or more times. The rearrangement joins TRBV7-9 to TRBJ1-5; 10 nucleotides align to TRBD1. J was trimmed by 3 bases and V by 2 bases; bases with no gene match: 4. The germline V gene has CDR1 SEHNR and CDR2 FQNEAQ (reference sequence). This CDR3 is 16 amino acids long. The CDR3 DNA is TGTGCCAGCAGCTTATCTGGGACAGGGGACAATCAGCCCCAGCATTTT. This codes for CASSLSGTGDNQPQHF. Full variable domain (missing parts from reference TRBV7-9 and TRBJ1-5): DTGVSQNPRHKITKRGQNVTFRCDPISEHNRLYWYRQTLGQGPEFLTYFQNEAQLEKSRLLSDRFSAERPKGSFSTLEIQRTEQGDSAMYLCASSLSGTGDNQPQHFGDGTRLSIL.

This clonotype came up many times. The chain joins TRBV6-5 to TRBJ2-2, with 7 bases that match TRBD1. The ends lost 2 bases at V and 5 bases at J; junction bases unmatched: 2. This CDR3 has 14 amino acids. Germline assignment: CDR1 MNHEY and CDR2 SVGAGI. CDR3 nucleotide sequence: TGTGCCAGCAGTTACAAACAGGGGACCGGGGAGCTGTTTTTT. Amino acids: CASSYKQGTGELFF.

V is TRBV20-1 and J is TRBJ2-2, with TRBD2 matching 11 bases. Per the germline V gene, CDR1 is DFQATT and CDR2 is SNEGSKA (reference sequence). This CDR3 contains 17 residues. The V and J ends lost 1 base and 5 bases, in that order; junction bases with no gene match: 9. The CDR3 spells CSARVYSGRAGTGELFF. DNA for the CDR3: TGCAGTGCTAGAGTTTATAGCGGGAGGGCCGGGACCGGGGAGCTGTTTTTT.

There are many counts of this clonotype. The CDR3 is CASSWGGTFSYEQYF. In DNA, the CDR3 is TGTGCCAGCAGCTGGGGGGGCACCTTTTCCTACGAGCAGTACTTC. The chain combines TRBV5-6 with TRBJ2-7, with D maybe TRBD2 (7 bases). Germline CDR1 SGHDT, CDR2 YYEEEE. The CDR3 is 15 residues long. Between the trimmed V and J ends, which lost 3 bases and 1 base, there was a span of 14 bases.

This clonotype was recorded at least ten times. V and J are TRBV30 and TRBJ2-3; the D gene is possibly TRBD1 (6 bases). Germline CDR1 is GTSNPN and CDR2 is SVGIG (reference sequence). Trimming cost V 0 bases and J 0 bases, with 13 bases left between them. The CDR3 is 16 amino acids. CDR3 amino acids: CAWSVWGRGSTDTQYF. The CDR3 DNA reads as TGTGCCTGGAGTGTGTGGGGCAGGGGAAGCACAGATACGCAGTATTTT.

This clonotype was counted many times. This CDR3 reads CASSYNRVWSPLHF. The CDR3 nucleotides are TGTGCCAGCAGTTACAACAGGGTATGGTCACCCCTCCACTTT. The V call is TRBV6-5, the J call TRBJ1-6, with a possible D match to TRBD1 (6 bases). The CDR3 runs to 14 residues. V lost 2 bases and J 10 bases, leaving 12 bases between the germline ends. The germline V gene encodes CDR1 MNHEY and CDR2 SVGAGI.

This clonotype was picked up many times. The chain links TRBV20-1 to TRBJ2-2; D is tentatively TRBD1 or TRBD2 (5 bases each). The length of the CDR3 is 13 residues. Germline CDR1 is DFQATT and CDR2 is SNEGSKA (reference sequence). Here the CDR3 reads CSGTDTNTGELFF. CDR3 in DNA: TGCAGCGGGACGGACACGAACACCGGGGAGCTGTTTTTT.

This clonotype was seen many times. The rearrangement links TRBV6-2 or TRBV6-3 to TRBJ2-1; 9 bases map to TRBD2. V lost 7 bases and J lost 6; bases outside the gene matches: 7. The CDR3 covers 14 residues. CDR1 and CDR2 from the germline V gene are MNHEY and SVGEGT. For the CDR3, the DNA is TGTGCCAGCAAGGATAGCGGGAGAGTCAATGAGCAGTTCTTC. Translation: CASKDSGRVNEQFF.

The chain combines TRBV20-1 with TRBJ2-3; D is possibly TRBD2 (5 bases). CDR3 size: 15 residues. Trimming took 1 base from V and 2 from J, leaving 13 bases between them. CDR1 and CDR2 (germline): DFQATT, SNEGSKA (reference sequence). CDR3 sequence reads: CSARGSTIATDTQYF. CDR3 bases: TGCAGTGCTAGAGGGTCGACTATCGCCACAGATACGCAGTATTTT.

This clonotype has a handful of counts. The V and J genes are TRBV20-1 and TRBJ2-7; 9 bases map to TRBD2. The germline V gene encodes CDR1 DFQATT and CDR2 SNEGSKA (reference sequence). The CDR3 consists of 14 residues. V was pared by 1 base and J by 5 bases, with 6 bases of the junction left unmatched. CDR3 region: CSARVASGVHEQYF. Written as DNA, the CDR3 is TGCAGTGCTAGAGTGGCTAGCGGGGTCCACGAGCAGTACTTC.

This clonotype was observed many times. The chain employs TRBV28 and TRBJ1-1, with D maybe TRBD1 (6 bases). In germline, CDR1 is MDHEN, CDR2 SYDVKM. Trimming shortened V by 6 bases and J by 8 bases, and 16 bases separated the two germline ends. The CDR3 totals 13 residues. The CDR3 coding sequence is TGTGCCAGCAGGAAACCTGACAGGTTCGAAGCTTTCTTT. It encodes CASRKPDRFEAFF.

This clonotype was observed a handful of times. This sequence joins TRBV7-9 and TRBJ1-1; possible D gene TRBD1, 6 bases. Germline CDR1 reads SEHNR; CDR2 reads FQNEAQ (reference sequence). Trimming removed 0 bases from V and 1 base from J, with 9 bases in between. The CDR3 is made up of 15 amino acids. CDR3 region: CASSLAGQPNTEAFF. The CDR3 coding sequence is TGTGCCAGCAGCTTAGCAGGACAGCCGAACACTGAAGCTTTCTTT.

The table lists this clonotype with many counts. This chain connects TRBV2 to TRBJ2-4; D uncertain. Trimming removed 10 bases at V and 0 bases at J, with 10 bases between. Germline values: CDR1 SNHLY, CDR2 FYNNEI. The CDR3 has 13 residues. The CDR3 region is CATMSLAKNIQYF. CDR3 bases: TGTGCCACCATGAGTCTAGCCAAAAACATTCAGTACTTC.

This clonotype was recorded many times. CDR3 amino acids: CASSGAGLYQGGYTF. DNA for the CDR3: TGTGCCAGCAGTGGGGCAGGTCTCTATCAGGGGGGCTACACCTTC. The chain has TRBV6-1 and TRBJ1-2, with TRBD1 as a possible D gene (6 bases). The V gene's germline CDR1 is MNHNS and CDR2 SASEGT. There are 15 residues in the CDR3. The ends were cut back, 4 bases at V and 8 bases at J, with 20 bases in the middle.